These T cell receptor beta chains were read from a single sample in a study of regulatory T cells in long-lasting Graves disease. Via MiXCR, TCRdb re-called the multiplex PCR reads, giving one row per CDR3 protein. The repertoire includes around 460,000 distinct CDR3 sequences, approximately 22% of them detected once, and approximately 14% sits in the top ten. The input for sequencing was peripheral blood mononuclear cells (PBMCs), taken when the disease was refractory, from a patient treated with antithyroid drugs. These receptor sequences come from a female donor with Graves disease. CDR3s include the opening cysteine and the closing phenylalanine or tryptophan. Each record gives: D gene, V gene, clone size, J gene, CDR3 protein, CDR3 DNA. D genes are given only for firm matches. A row's size may be missing; if present it is once, few, many or a size class.

D gene: NA
V gene: TRBV12-3/TRBV12-4
clone size: many
J gene: TRBJ2-5
CDR3 protein: CASSFHGQGKETQYF
CDR3 DNA: TGTGCCAGCAGTTTTCATGGGCAGGGAAAAGAGACCCAGTACTTC

D gene: TRBD1
V gene: TRBV7-6
clone size: NA
J gene: TRBJ1-1
CDR3 protein: CASSGLDRGGTEAFF
CDR3 DNA: TGTGCCAGCAGCGGACTGGACAGGGGTGGCACTGAAGCTTTCTTT

D gene: TRBD1
V gene: TRBV28
clone size: many
J gene: TRBJ2-7
CDR3 protein: CASSPRTGSYEQYF
CDR3 DNA: TGTGCCAGCAGTCCCAGGACAGGCTCCTACGAGCAGTACTTC

D gene: TRBD1
V gene: TRBV28
clone size: many
J gene: TRBJ1-2
CDR3 protein: CASSLSRTGYYGYTF
CDR3 DNA: TGTGCCAGCAGTTTATCCCGGACAGGCTACTATGGCTACACCTTC

D gene: NA
V gene: TRBV4-1
clone size: NA
J gene: TRBJ2-5
CDR3 protein: CASRWPGEETQYF
CDR3 DNA: TGCGCCAGCAGATGGCCGGGCGAAGAGACCCAGTACTTC

D gene: TRBD1
V gene: TRBV2
clone size: many
J gene: TRBJ2-1
CDR3 protein: CASSGLRDRENEQFF
CDR3 DNA: TGTGCCAGCAGCGGGCTTCGGGACAGGGAGAATGAGCAGTTCTTC

D gene: NA
V gene: TRBV9
clone size: NA
J gene: TRBJ2-1
CDR3 protein: CASSVGQGGMNEQFF
CDR3 DNA: TGTGCCAGCAGCGTAGGTCAGGGGGGCATGAATGAGCAGTTCTTC

D gene: NA
V gene: TRBV29-1
clone size: NA
J gene: TRBJ1-2
CDR3 protein: CSVEDRVGGYTF
CDR3 DNA: TGCAGCGTTGAAGATCGGGTCGGCGGCTACACCTTC

D gene: NA
V gene: TRBV6-1
clone size: many
J gene: TRBJ2-5
CDR3 protein: CASRRQETQYF
CDR3 DNA: TGTGCCAGCAGACGGCAAGAGACCCAGTACTTC

D gene: NA
V gene: TRBV3-1
clone size: NA
J gene: TRBJ2-7
CDR3 protein: CASSQDLTVSTYEQYF
CDR3 DNA: TGTGCCAGCAGCCAAGATTTAACAGTATCTACCTACGAGCAGTACTTC

D gene: NA
V gene: TRBV5-1
clone size: NA
J gene: TRBJ1-2
CDR3 protein: CASSLVGDYGYTF
CDR3 DNA: TGTGCCAGCAGCTTGGTGGGCGACTATGGCTACACCTTC

D gene: NA
V gene: TRBV9
clone size: few
J gene: TRBJ1-1
CDR3 protein: CASSVGGAQPEAFF
CDR3 DNA: TGTGCCAGCAGCGTCGGGGGTGCGCAGCCTGAAGCTTTCTTT

D gene: TRBD1
V gene: TRBV28
clone size: many
J gene: TRBJ1-1
CDR3 protein: CASRGQKNTEAFF
CDR3 DNA: TGTGCCAGCAGGGGACAGAAGAACACTGAAGCTTTCTTT

D gene: TRBD2
V gene: TRBV28
clone size: NA
J gene: TRBJ2-7
CDR3 protein: CATQGGGRGEQYF
CDR3 DNA: TGTGCCACCCAGGGGGGCGGGAGGGGCGAGCAGTACTTC

D gene: TRBD1
V gene: TRBV19
clone size: once
J gene: TRBJ2-6
CDR3 protein: CASSRDRGDGANVLTF
CDR3 DNA: TGTGCCAGTAGTAGGGACAGGGGGGATGGGGCCAACGTCCTGACTTTC

D gene: NA
V gene: TRBV12-3/TRBV12-4
clone size: few
J gene: TRBJ2-1
CDR3 protein: CASSLGTGLMSAYNEQFF
CDR3 DNA: TGTGCCAGCAGTTTAGGTACAGGGCTAATGAGTGCCTACAATGAGCAGTTCTTC

D gene: NA
V gene: TRBV4-3
clone size: NA
J gene: TRBJ1-1
CDR3 protein: CASSQAVDTEAFF
CDR3 DNA: TGCGCCAGCAGCCAAGCGGTAGACACTGAAGCTTTCTTT

D gene: NA
V gene: TRBV27
clone size: many
J gene: TRBJ2-7
CDR3 protein: CASRVPLNALAGKHEQYF
CDR3 DNA: TGTGCCAGCAGGGTCCCACTTAATGCTTTGGCAGGGAAACACGAGCAGTACTTC

D gene: NA
V gene: TRBV27
clone size: many
J gene: TRBJ1-6
CDR3 protein: CASSWAGRDSPLHF
CDR3 DNA: TGTGCCAGCAGTTGGGCAGGTCGCGATTCACCCCTCCACTTT

D gene: TRBD1
V gene: TRBV6-1
clone size: many
J gene: TRBJ1-5
CDR3 protein: CASRTREARQGTQPQHF
CDR3 DNA: TGTGCCAGCAGAACGAGAGAGGCCCGACAGGGAACTCAGCCCCAGCATTTT

D gene: NA
V gene: TRBV25-1
clone size: NA
J gene: TRBJ1-1
CDR3 protein: CASSEYAVKEAFF
CDR3 DNA: TGTGCCAGCAGTGAATACGCGGTAAAGGAAGCTTTCTTT

D gene: NA
V gene: TRBV7-2
clone size: few
J gene: TRBJ1-3
CDR3 protein: CASSLRPRTGKLGNTIYF
CDR3 DNA: TGTGCCAGCAGCTTACGTCCTCGAACAGGGAAACTTGGAAACACCATATATTTT

D gene: NA
V gene: TRBV11-3
clone size: NA
J gene: TRBJ2-2
CDR3 protein: CASSTHPPGELFF
CDR3 DNA: TGTGCCAGCAGCACCCACCCCCCTGGGGAGCTGTTTTTT

D gene: TRBD2
V gene: TRBV11-3
clone size: NA
J gene: TRBJ2-1
CDR3 protein: CASSPTSGRNPLVF
CDR3 DNA: TGTGCCAGCAGCCCGACTAGCGGGAGAAACCCGCTGGTCTTC

D gene: NA
V gene: TRBV11-2
clone size: many
J gene: TRBJ1-4
CDR3 protein: CASSSPTVELFF
CDR3 DNA: TGTGCCAGCAGCTCACCGACAGTAGAACTGTTTTTT

D gene: TRBD2
V gene: TRBV9
clone size: NA
J gene: TRBJ2-3
CDR3 protein: CASSPHPGGPLSTDTQYF
CDR3 DNA: TGTGCCAGCAGCCCCCACCCGGGAGGGCCACTTAGCACAGATACGCAGTATTTT

D gene: TRBD2
V gene: TRBV11-1
clone size: few
J gene: TRBJ2-7
CDR3 protein: CASSLRWASGGLDTYEQYF
CDR3 DNA: TGTGCCAGCAGCTTACGGTGGGCTAGCGGGGGGCTCGACACCTACGAGCAGTACTTC

D gene: NA
V gene: TRBV7-2
clone size: many
J gene: TRBJ2-2
CDR3 protein: CASSLARGGELFF
CDR3 DNA: TGTGCCAGCAGCTTAGCCAGGGGCGGGGAGCTGTTTTTT

D gene: NA
V gene: TRBV19
clone size: NA
J gene: TRBJ1-5
CDR3 protein: CASIGGFGNQPQHF
CDR3 DNA: TGTGCCAGTATTGGGGGGTTTGGAAATCAGCCCCAGCATTTT

D gene: NA
V gene: TRBV12-3/TRBV12-4
clone size: NA
J gene: TRBJ2-3
CDR3 protein: CASSLPDSTDTQYF
CDR3 DNA: TGTGCCAGCAGTCTCCCGGACTCGACAGATACGCAGTATTTT

D gene: NA
V gene: TRBV5-1
clone size: NA
J gene: TRBJ1-1
CDR3 protein: CASSLVQGGGTEAFF
CDR3 DNA: TGCGCCAGCAGCTTGGTACAGGGAGGAGGAACTGAAGCTTTCTTT

D gene: TRBD1
V gene: TRBV30
clone size: few
J gene: TRBJ1-4
CDR3 protein: CAWSPDRINEKLFF
CDR3 DNA: TGTGCCTGGAGCCCGGACAGGATTAATGAAAAACTGTTTTTT

D gene: NA
V gene: TRBV28
clone size: many
J gene: TRBJ1-4
CDR3 protein: CASRRGGEKLFF
CDR3 DNA: TGTGCCAGCAGGAGGGGGGGGGAAAAACTGTTTTTT

D gene: TRBD2
V gene: TRBV28
clone size: many
J gene: TRBJ2-1
CDR3 protein: CASSPPTSGQFF
CDR3 DNA: TGTGCCAGCAGTCCACCTACTAGCGGGCAGTTCTTC

D gene: NA
V gene: TRBV6-2/TRBV6-3
clone size: few
J gene: TRBJ1-2
CDR3 protein: CASSASRDYGYTF
CDR3 DNA: TGTGCCAGCAGTGCAAGTAGGGACTATGGCTACACCTTC

D gene: NA
V gene: TRBV7-2
clone size: many
J gene: TRBJ1-5
CDR3 protein: CASSLTGQAQHF
CDR3 DNA: TGTGCCAGCAGCTTAACAGGGCAAGCCCAGCATTTT

D gene: NA
V gene: TRBV6-2/TRBV6-3
clone size: NA
J gene: TRBJ2-7
CDR3 protein: CASSSRTVGYEQYF
CDR3 DNA: TGTGCCAGCAGTTCCCGGACAGTCGGCTACGAGCAGTACTTC

D gene: NA
V gene: TRBV6-2/TRBV6-3
clone size: many
J gene: TRBJ1-5
CDR3 protein: CASSYRGTGVNQPQHF
CDR3 DNA: TGTGCCAGCAGTTACCGGGGAACGGGGGTCAATCAGCCCCAGCATTTT

D gene: NA
V gene: TRBV3-1
clone size: few
J gene: TRBJ1-5
CDR3 protein: CASSQDLTGNQPQHF
CDR3 DNA: TGTGCCAGCAGCCAAGATCTTACGGGCAATCAGCCCCAGCATTTT

D gene: NA
V gene: TRBV12-3/TRBV12-4
clone size: many
J gene: TRBJ1-4
CDR3 protein: CASTSTTNEKLFF
CDR3 DNA: TGTGCCAGCACCTCAACAACTAATGAAAAACTGTTTTTT

D gene: NA
V gene: TRBV5-1
clone size: NA
J gene: TRBJ1-1
CDR3 protein: CASSGRVSGGTEAFF
CDR3 DNA: TGCGCCAGCAGCGGAAGGGTCTCGGGGGGCACTGAAGCTTTCTTT

D gene: NA
V gene: TRBV10-3
clone size: few
J gene: TRBJ2-3
CDR3 protein: CAISGGMSTDTQYF
CDR3 DNA: TGTGCCATCAGCGGCGGGATGAGCACAGATACGCAGTATTTT

D gene: NA
V gene: TRBV7-2
clone size: NA
J gene: TRBJ1-2
CDR3 protein: CASSLEAGVPSYGYTF
CDR3 DNA: TGTGCCAGCAGCTTAGAAGCGGGGGTGCCTAGCTATGGCTACACCTTC

D gene: NA
V gene: TRBV20-1
clone size: few
J gene: TRBJ1-1
CDR3 protein: CSEKSSTEAFF
CDR3 DNA: TGCAGCGAAAAGAGTTCCACTGAAGCTTTCTTT

D gene: TRBD2
V gene: TRBV12-3/TRBV12-4
clone size: NA
J gene: TRBJ2-3
CDR3 protein: CASRSGTSGTDTQYF
CDR3 DNA: TGTGCCAGCAGATCCGGGACTAGCGGCACAGATACGCAGTATTTT

D gene: NA
V gene: TRBV20-1
clone size: few
J gene: TRBJ1-5
CDR3 protein: CSASGTDNQPQHF
CDR3 DNA: TGCAGTGCCTCGGGGACGGACAATCAGCCCCAGCATTTT

D gene: NA
V gene: TRBV29-1
clone size: NA
J gene: TRBJ2-7
CDR3 protein: CSVVYARSYEQYF
CDR3 DNA: TGCAGCGTTGTTTATGCCCGCTCCTACGAGCAGTACTTC

D gene: NA
V gene: TRBV27
clone size: many
J gene: TRBJ1-4
CDR3 protein: CASSFSGEGEKLFF
CDR3 DNA: TGTGCCAGCAGTTTTTCGGGGGAGGGTGAAAAACTGTTTTTT

D gene: NA
V gene: TRBV9
clone size: many
J gene: TRBJ1-6
CDR3 protein: CASSRTNSPLHF
CDR3 DNA: TGTGCCAGCAGCCGGACGAATTCACCCCTCCACTTT

D gene: TRBD1
V gene: TRBV30
clone size: NA
J gene: TRBJ2-7
CDR3 protein: CAWSRTGGSYEQYF
CDR3 DNA: TGTGCCTGGAGTAGGACAGGGGGCTCCTACGAGCAGTACTTC

D gene: NA
V gene: TRBV7-2
clone size: many
J gene: TRBJ1-6
CDR3 protein: CASSAGGGRAYNSPLHF
CDR3 DNA: TGTGCCAGCAGCGCGGGGGGAGGGAGGGCCTATAATTCACCCCTCCACTTT

D gene: NA
V gene: TRBV3-1
clone size: NA
J gene: TRBJ2-2
CDR3 protein: CASLDRHGELFF
CDR3 DNA: TGTGCCAGCTTGGACAGACACGGGGAGCTGTTTTTT

D gene: NA
V gene: TRBV29-1
clone size: many
J gene: TRBJ2-2
CDR3 protein: CSGLITGNGELFF
CDR3 DNA: TGCAGCGGACTTATCACAGGGAACGGGGAGCTGTTTTTT

D gene: TRBD1
V gene: TRBV27
clone size: NA
J gene: TRBJ1-6
CDR3 protein: CASRLDRDNSPLHF
CDR3 DNA: TGTGCCAGCAGGCTGGACAGGGATAATTCACCCCTCCACTTT